These 6 T cell receptor beta chains were sequenced from one sample in a study of T cells in Graves' hyperthyroidism and ophthalmopathy. Researchers amplified the TCR beta CDR3 regions from RNA transcripts. TCR CDR3 underwent first-round RT-PCR with the HTBI primer set. A single record per CDR3 protein comes from TCRdb applying MiXCR to the multiplex PCR reads. The sample records hundreds of thousands of distinct CDR3 sequences, 35% to 55% being singletons. Sequenced input: peripheral blood or thyroid tissue (not recorded which). These receptors all come from a woman between 18 and 30 years old with Graves' hyperthyroidism.

This clonotype was seen repeatedly, ten times or more. The chain employs TRBV5-6 and TRBJ1-2, with 8 bases fitting TRBD1. This CDR3 region has 15 residues. J was trimmed by 4 bases and V by 4 bases; bases with no gene match: 9. In germline, CDR1 is SGHDT, CDR2 YYEEEE. CDR3 region: CASSLSSGGGYGYTF. In DNA form, the CDR3 reads TGTGCCAGCAGCCTAAGTTCAGGGGGCGGCTATGGCTACACCTTC.

Concerning this clonotype itself: One end of the junction fails to match germline, which may point to a read error. This chain links TRBV24-1 with TRBJ2-7; tentative D call: TRBD2 (5 bases). The CDR3 spans 13 residues. Germline V gene lookup returns CDR1 KGHDR and CDR2 SFDVKD. This chain's CDR3 is CASSIPGDYEQYF. DNA of the CDR3: TGTGCCAGCAGTATCCCCGGGGACTACGAGCAGTACTTC.

This clonotype was picked up many times. The junction does not match germline at one end; this may be a read error. The J gene is TRBJ2-6, the V gene TRBV7-2, with D perhaps TRBD1 (5 bases). Germline lookup yields CDR1 SGHTA and CDR2 FQGNSA. The CDR3 consists of 15 residues. The CDR3 coding sequence is TGCGCCAGCAGCCGACAGAGCTCTGGGGCCAACGTCCTGACTTTC. This gives the protein CASSRQSSGANVLTF.

This clonotype was found many times. CDR3 sequence reads: CASSTNIPRSTEAFF. The DNA for the CDR3 is TGTGCCAGCAGCACCAACATCCCCAGGAGCACTGAAGCTTTCTTT. This sequence joins TRBV7-2 and TRBJ1-1; D not resolved. Germline CDR1 and CDR2: SGHTA and FQGNSA. The V and J ends lost 5 bases and 4 bases respectively, with 17 bases between them. There are 15 residues in the CDR3.

The rearrangement joins TRBV19 to TRBJ1-2; 7 bases line up with TRBD1. The CDR3 consists of 14 residues. After removal of 4 bases from V and 7 bases from J, the junction contained 9 bases not matched to a gene. The germline V gene encodes CDR1 LNHDA and CDR2 SQIVND (reference sequence). The CDR3 spells CASSTDDRVFGYTF. The CDR3 DNA reads as TGTGCCAGTAGTACCGACGACAGGGTCTTTGGCTACACCTTC.

The chain is built from TRBV7-2 and TRBJ1-5; TRBD1 matches at 7 bases. The CDR3 contains 13 residues. Germline V gene sequence: CDR1 SGHTA, CDR2 FQGNSA. V dropped 5 bases and J dropped 7; count of bases not matched to a gene: 5. CDR3 loop: CASSRRGKQPQHF. The CDR3 region has the DNA TGTGCCAGCAGCCGCAGGGGGAAGCAGCCCCAGCATTTT.